This T cell receptor beta chain was retrieved from a study of breast tumors, draining lymph nodes, adjacent tissues. Study results and limitations: That most tumor T cells come from lymph nodes remained unproven. Tumors had less TCR diversity than lymph nodes, more than nontumor tissue. The data were judged consistent with most tumor T cells coming from lymph node and expanding in tumor.

As for this clonotype: Its antigen is unidentified.

TCRdb redid the calling of the multiplex PCR reads with MiXCR, one entry per CDR3 protein. The table shows some 170,000 distinct CDR3 sequences, with 33% occurring only once. Samples came from axillary lymph nodes draining the breast cancer. Sequencing was done on a sample of axillary lymph node tissue. The sequence was obtained from a female donor with breast cancer. Some clones in this sample may be carry-over from other donors' samples.

CDR3 protein: CASSRTSGDTDTQYF. CDR3 nucleotide sequence: TGTGCCAGCAGTCGGACTAGCGGGGACACAGATACGCAGTATTTT. The J gene is TRBJ2-3, the V gene TRBV6-5, with 12 bases fitting TRBD2. V dropped 5 bases and J dropped 2; count of bases not matched to a gene: 2. The length of the CDR3 is 15 residues. Germline V CDR1 and CDR2: MNHEY, SVGAGI.